This T cell receptor beta chain was found in a study of identical twins. Regarding the study as a whole: Conclusions leaned on cross-sectional statistical analysis and did not track the same donors over time. In cord blood, abundant beta clonotypes had fewer insertions; memory showed no trend.

Per germline, CDR1 SEHNR and CDR2 FQNEAQ (reference sequence). This CDR3 contains 13 residues. After removal of 2 bases from V and 5 bases from J, the junction contained 1 base not matched to a gene. TCRdb redid the calling of the 5' RACE reads with MiXCR, one entry per CDR3 protein. This table has about 250,000 distinct CDR3 sequences, approximately 8.3% appearing once. This clonotype was seen repeatedly, ten times or more. Its target is unknown. Separately, the same data were catalogued under a study of yellow fever vaccine responses in identical twins. As that report states: Twins' vaccine T cell response reportedly seemed partly convergent, partly personalized.

Material: CD8+ T cells sorted from blood. The receptor's source is a young woman in good health. This sequence joins TRBV7-9 and TRBJ2-7; 9 nucleotides align to TRBD2. The CDR3 protein is CASSLRLADEQYF. DNA of the CDR3: TGTGCCAGCAGCTTAAGACTAGCGGACGAGCAGTACTTC.